The rows below give T cell receptor beta chains drawn from one sample of a study of blood T cell repertoires in COVID-19. Measured with immunoSEQ multiplex PCR; TCRdb has only the in-frame clones, and not every one. This sample yields about 400,000 clones, of which around 90% are seen a single time; roughly 2% belongs to the top ten. The sample was PBMCs or T cells enriched from blood (not recorded which). These receptor sequences come from a middle-aged woman with acute COVID-19. CDR3s include the opening cysteine and the closing phenylalanine or tryptophan. The D gene is left open where the match is weak. Only some rows state a clone size, as once, few, many or a class for expanded clones.

NA	NA	TRBV5-1	TRBJ2-3	CASSLGGTSTDTQYF	TGCGCCAGCAGCTTAGGTGGGACAAGCACAGATACGCAGTATTTT
NA	TRBD2	TRBV10-3	TRBJ2-7	CAIQDGGTEQYF	TGTGCCATACAAGACGGGGGGACCGAGCAGTACTTC
NA	NA	TRBV21-1	TRBJ1-1	CASSLRTGPFRNTEAFF	TGTGCCAGCAGCCTCCGGACAGGGCCGTTCCGGAACACTGAAGCTTTCTTT
NA	TRBD1	TRBV24-1	TRBJ1-4	CATSDSGTGGEKLFF	TGTGCCACCAGTGATTCCGGGACAGGGGGTGAAAAACTGTTTTTT
once	NA	TRBV7-9	TRBJ2-5	CASSISGTQYF	TGTGCCAGCAGCATTAGCGGGACCCAGTACTTC
NA	TRBD2	TRBV2	TRBJ2-5	CASSPQLAGDETQYF	TGTGCCAGCAGTCCCCAACTAGCGGGGGATGAGACCCAGTACTTC
NA	TRBD1	TRBV6-1	TRBJ1-3	CASSPGQGYTIYF	TGTGCCAGCAGTCCGGGACAGGGGTACACCATATATTTT
NA	TRBD1	TRBV19	TRBJ1-2	CASRRTGGVNYGYTF	TGTGCCAGTAGGAGAACAGGGGGTGTAAACTATGGCTACACCTTC
NA	NA	TRBV29-1	TRBJ1-2	CSVRAGRYGYTF	TGCAGCGTGCGGGCGGGGAGGTATGGCTACACCTTC
NA	NA	TRBV6-5	TRBJ2-3	CASSYVQGTDTQYF	TGTGCCAGCAGTTACGTCCAGGGGACAGATACGCAGTATTTT
NA	NA	TRBV6-5	TRBJ1-6	CASSYGAGVGSPLHF	TGTGCCAGCAGTTACGGTGCAGGGGTAGGTTCACCCCTCCACTTT
few	NA	TRBV6-6	TRBJ1-5	CASSAGPLKGQPQHF	TGTGCCAGCAGTGCGGGCCCCCTAAAAGGGCAGCCCCAGCATTTT
NA	NA	TRBV9	TRBJ1-2	CASSVGSAPGGYTF	TGTGCCAGCAGCGTCGGTTCTGCCCCGGGTGGCTACACCTTC
NA	TRBD1	TRBV2	TRBJ2-3	CASRDRGETQYF	TGTGCCAGCAGGGACAGGGGAGAGACGCAGTATTTT
NA	TRBD1	TRBV18	TRBJ1-3	CASSPQGDGNTIYF	TGTGCCAGCTCACCGCAGGGGGACGGAAACACCATATATTTT
NA	TRBD2	TRBV6-2/TRBV6-3	TRBJ2-1	CASSRTSGGWNEQFF	TGTGCCAGCAGTAGGACTAGCGGGGGCTGGAATGAGCAGTTCTTC
NA	TRBD1	TRBV5-1	TRBJ1-4	CASSLDRGLEKLFF	TGCGCCAGCAGCTTGGACAGGGGGCTTGAAAAACTGTTTTTT
NA	TRBD1	TRBV24-1	TRBJ2-1	CATSDLGTGSYNEQFF	TGTGCCACCAGTGATTTGGGGACAGGGAGCTACAATGAGCAGTTCTTC
NA	NA	TRBV6-2/TRBV6-3	TRBJ1-1	CASSYAFLLAGRAFF	TGTGCCAGCAGTTACGCATTCCTGTTGGCCGGGAGGGCTTTCTTT
few	TRBD1	TRBV27	TRBJ1-2	CASSLRQGASGYTF	TGTGCCAGCAGTCTCCGACAGGGAGCCAGTGGCTACACCTTC
few	NA	TRBV7-9	TRBJ1-1	CASSLSLTTEAFF	TGTGCCAGCAGCTTATCTCTAACCACTGAAGCTTTCTTT
NA	NA	TRBV9	TRBJ2-3	CASSVGITKSTDTQYF	TGTGCCAGCAGCGTAGGAATCACTAAGAGCACAGATACGCAGTATTTT
NA	TRBD1	TRBV4-1	TRBJ1-4	CASSQDPPGQDNEKLFF	TGCGCCAGCAGCCAAGATCCCCCGGGACAGGATAATGAAAAACTGTTTTTT
NA	NA	TRBV9	TRBJ2-7	CASSQASDFTYEQYF	TGTGCCAGCAGTCAAGCGAGTGATTTTACTTACGAGCAGTACTTC
NA	TRBD1	TRBV7-9	TRBJ1-2	CASSFQGADGYTF	TGTGCCAGCAGCTTCCAGGGGGCTGATGGCTACACCTTC
NA	NA	TRBV12-3/TRBV12-4	TRBJ2-3	CASSRRTDTQYF	TGTGCCAGCAGCCGTCGCACAGATACGCAGTATTTT
NA	NA	TRBV3-1/TRBV3-2	TRBJ2-7	CASSPGTRLGEQYF	TGTGCCAGCAGCCCCGGGACACGCCTTGGGGAGCAGTACTTC
NA	NA	TRBV28	TRBJ1-4	CASTTTGTTNEKLFF	TGTGCCAGCACCACTACAGGGACAACTAATGAAAAACTGTTTTTT
NA	NA	TRBV10-3	TRBJ1-1	CAIRDTMNTEAFF	TGTGCCATCAGGGACACCATGAACACTGAAGCTTTCTTT
NA	NA	TRBV19	TRBJ1-1	CASSNTGHTEAFF	TGTGCCAGTAGTAACACAGGGCACACTGAAGCTTTCTTT
NA	NA	TRBV11-2	TRBJ2-1	CASSLELGFTNEQFF	TGTGCCAGCAGCTTAGAACTAGGATTCACCAATGAGCAGTTCTTC
NA	NA	TRBV4-2	TRBJ1-1	CASSQAEGRGEAFF	TGTGCCAGCAGCCAAGCTGAGGGCAGGGGTGAAGCTTTCTTT
NA	TRBD1	TRBV19	TRBJ1-5	CASSIRQGSQPQHF	TGTGCCAGTAGTATCCGACAGGGCAGCCAGCCCCAGCATTTT
NA	TRBD2	TRBV10-3	TRBJ2-3	CAITYLAGGSPDTQYF	TGTGCCATCACCTATCTAGCGGGGGGGTCCCCAGATACGCAGTATTTT
NA	NA	TRBV10-2	TRBJ1-5	CASSDGGARNQPQHF	TGCGCCAGCAGTGACGGGGGGGCGCGTAACCAGCCCCAGCATTTT
NA	NA	TRBV7-9	TRBJ2-7	CASSPVELGSNEQYF	TGTGCCAGCAGCCCGGTCGAGCTGGGGAGCAACGAGCAGTACTTC
NA	TRBD1	TRBV5-5	TRBJ1-2	CASSLAGQGSYGYTF	TGTGCCAGCAGCCTCGCGGGACAGGGGAGCTATGGCTACACCTTC
once	NA	TRBV19	TRBJ1-3	CASTPRVSSGNTIYF	TGTGCCAGTACCCCACGGGTTAGCTCTGGAAACACCATATATTTT
NA	NA	TRBV27	TRBJ1-1	CASPPTSREAFF	TGTGCCAGCCCTCCGACAAGTCGCGAAGCTTTCTTT
NA	NA	TRBV7-9	TRBJ2-1	CASSLAQGIINEQFF	TGTGCCAGCAGCTTAGCGCAGGGTATAATAAATGAGCAGTTCTTC
NA	TRBD2	TRBV18	TRBJ2-7	CASSPGLAGIYEQYF	TGTGCCAGCTCACCCGGCCTAGCGGGGATCTACGAGCAGTACTTC
NA	TRBD1	TRBV2	TRBJ1-2	CASLKDRGLPGYTF	TGTGCCAGCCTAAAGGACAGGGGGCTTCCTGGCTACACCTTC
NA	NA	TRBV30	TRBJ1-3	CAWSSGLSGNTIYF	TGTGCCTGGAGTTCGGGGTTATCTGGAAACACCATATATTTT
few	NA	TRBV10-3	TRBJ1-2	CAISYGTGSNVYGYTF	TGTGCCATCAGCTATGGAACAGGTAGTAATGTCTATGGCTACACCTTC
NA	TRBD1	TRBV10-3	TRBJ1-1	CASGGQGGLEAFF	TGTGCCAGCGGAGGACAGGGGGGCTTGGAAGCTTTCTTT
NA	TRBD1	TRBV28	TRBJ2-1	CASSSTRQGGLRGEQFF	TGTGCCAGCAGTTCGACCCGACAGGGGGGCCTTAGGGGTGAGCAGTTCTTC